This TCR beta chain was retrieved from a study of blood T cell repertoires in COVID-19. Turning to the study itself: Acute and convalescent COVID-19 samples came from the United States, Italy and Spain.

TCRdb's copy holds only in-frame clones and misses some; the assay was immunoSEQ multiplex PCR. Of hundreds of thousands of clones listed, about 89% are singletons. This CDR3 is built from 15 residues. The germline V gene has CDR1 GTSNPN and CDR2 SVGIG (reference sequence). The J segment lost 5 bases and the V segment lost 2 bases, leaving 9 bases of the junction unmatched. The TCR originated in a woman in her 30s with acute or convalescent COVID-19. V usage is TRBV30 and J usage is TRBJ1-2, with 9 bases matching TRBD1. The sample comprised peripheral blood. CDR3 region: CAWSLTGGLWYGYTF. The CDR3 coding sequence is TGTGCCTGGAGTCTAACAGGGGGCTTATGGTATGGCTACACCTTC.